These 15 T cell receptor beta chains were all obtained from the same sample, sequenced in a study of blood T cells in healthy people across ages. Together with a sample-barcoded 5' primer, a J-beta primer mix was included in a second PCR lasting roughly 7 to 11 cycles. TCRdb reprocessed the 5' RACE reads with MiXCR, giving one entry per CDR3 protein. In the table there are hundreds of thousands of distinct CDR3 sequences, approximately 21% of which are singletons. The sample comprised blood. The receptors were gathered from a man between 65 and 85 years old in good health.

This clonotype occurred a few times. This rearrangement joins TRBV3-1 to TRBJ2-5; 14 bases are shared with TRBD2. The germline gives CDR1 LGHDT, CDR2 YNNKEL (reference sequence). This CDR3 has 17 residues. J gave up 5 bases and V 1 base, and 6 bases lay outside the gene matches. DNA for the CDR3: TGTGCCAGCAGCCAAGCAGGACTAGCGGGAGGATTCGAGACCCAGTACTTC. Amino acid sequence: CASSQAGLAGGFETQYF.

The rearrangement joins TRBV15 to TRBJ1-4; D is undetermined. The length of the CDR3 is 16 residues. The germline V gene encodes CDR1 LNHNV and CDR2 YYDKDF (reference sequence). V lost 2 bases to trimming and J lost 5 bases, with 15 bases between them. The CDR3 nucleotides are TGTGCCACCAGCAGACCAGGACGGTCCCAAAATGAAAAACTGTTTTTT. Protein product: CATSRPGRSQNEKLFF. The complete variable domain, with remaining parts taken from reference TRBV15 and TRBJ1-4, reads DAMVIQNPRYQVTQFGKPVTLSCSQTLNHNVMYWYQQKSSQAPKLLFHYYDKDFNNEADTPDNFQSRRPNTSFCFLDIRSPGLGDTAMYLCATSRPGRSQNEKLFFGSGTQLSVL.

The CDR3 here is CASSRDRGDTGELFF. Written as DNA, the CDR3 is TGTGCCAGCAGTCGGGACAGGGGCGACACCGGGGAGCTGTTTTTT. V is TRBV12-3 or TRBV12-4 and J is TRBJ2-2; 10 bases line up with TRBD1. The CDR3 is 15 residues long. V was pared by 5 bases and J by 3 bases, with 3 bases of the junction left unmatched.

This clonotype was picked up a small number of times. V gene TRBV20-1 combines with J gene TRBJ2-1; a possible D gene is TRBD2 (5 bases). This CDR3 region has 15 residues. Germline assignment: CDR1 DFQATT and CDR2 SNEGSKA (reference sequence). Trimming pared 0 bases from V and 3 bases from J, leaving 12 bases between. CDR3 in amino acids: CSARDAQAVYNEQFF. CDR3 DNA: TGCAGTGCTAGAGATGCTCAAGCGGTCTACAATGAGCAGTTCTTC.

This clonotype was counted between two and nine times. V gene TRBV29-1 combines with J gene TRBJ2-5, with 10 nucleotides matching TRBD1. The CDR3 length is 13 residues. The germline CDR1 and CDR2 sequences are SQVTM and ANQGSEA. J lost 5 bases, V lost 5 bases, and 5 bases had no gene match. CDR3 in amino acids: CSVLGTGEETQYF. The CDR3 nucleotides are TGCAGCGTTCTTGGGACAGGGGAGGAGACCCAGTACTTC.

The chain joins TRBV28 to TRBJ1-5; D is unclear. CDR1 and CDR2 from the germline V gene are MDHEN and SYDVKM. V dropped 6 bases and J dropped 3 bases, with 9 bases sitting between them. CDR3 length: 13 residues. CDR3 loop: CASRPGFNQPQHF. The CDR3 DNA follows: TGTGCCAGCAGGCCGGGATTCAATCAGCCCCAGCATTTT.

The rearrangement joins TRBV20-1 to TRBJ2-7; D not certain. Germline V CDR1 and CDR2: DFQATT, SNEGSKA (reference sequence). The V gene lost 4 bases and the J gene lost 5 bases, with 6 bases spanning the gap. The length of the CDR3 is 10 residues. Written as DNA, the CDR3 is TGCAGTGCTATGATTAACGAGCAGTACTTC. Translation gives CSAMINEQYF.

CDR3 loop: CATSAGGTSTDTQYF. The CDR3 DNA reads TGTGCCACCAGTGCTGGCGGAACAAGCACAGATACGCAGTATTTT. This chain connects TRBV24-1 to TRBJ2-3; D is uncertain. The germline CDR1 and CDR2 sequences are KGHDR and SFDVKD. This CDR3 is 15 amino acids long. V was trimmed by 5 bases and J by 0 bases, leaving 11 bases between them.

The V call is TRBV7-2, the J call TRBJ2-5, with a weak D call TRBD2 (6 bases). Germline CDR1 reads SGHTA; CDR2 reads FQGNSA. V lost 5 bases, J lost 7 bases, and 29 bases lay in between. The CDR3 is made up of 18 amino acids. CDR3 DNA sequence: TGTGCCAGCAGCCAACAAATACCCGGGGGACTGGGCGTAGGGACCCAGTACTTC. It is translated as CASSQQIPGGLGVGTQYF.

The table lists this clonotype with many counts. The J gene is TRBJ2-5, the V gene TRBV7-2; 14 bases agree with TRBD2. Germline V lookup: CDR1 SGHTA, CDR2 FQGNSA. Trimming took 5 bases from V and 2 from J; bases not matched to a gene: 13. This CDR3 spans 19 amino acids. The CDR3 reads CASSPLTGTSGSRQETQYF. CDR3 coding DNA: TGTGCCAGCAGCCCTTTAACCGGGACTAGCGGGAGCAGGCAAGAGACCCAGTACTTC. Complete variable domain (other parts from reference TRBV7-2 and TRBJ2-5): GAGVSQSPSNKVTEKGKDVELRCDPISGHTALYWYRQSLGQGLEFLIYFQGNSAPDKSGLPSDRFSAERTGGSVSTLTIQRTQQEDSAVYLCASSPLTGTSGSRQETQYFGPGTRLLVL.

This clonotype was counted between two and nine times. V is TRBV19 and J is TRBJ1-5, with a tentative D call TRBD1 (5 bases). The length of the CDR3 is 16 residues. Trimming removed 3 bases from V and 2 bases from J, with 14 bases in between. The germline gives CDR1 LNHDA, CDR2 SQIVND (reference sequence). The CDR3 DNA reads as TGTGCCAGTAGTATTTCGTTAGGGGCGCGCAATCAGCCCCAGCATTTT. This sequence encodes CASSISLGARNQPQHF.

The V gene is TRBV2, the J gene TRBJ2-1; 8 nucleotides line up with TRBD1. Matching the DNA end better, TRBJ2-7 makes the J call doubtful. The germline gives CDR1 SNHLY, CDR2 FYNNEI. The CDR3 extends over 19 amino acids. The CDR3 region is CASKGRTGTRYAKSGEQYF. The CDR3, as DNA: TGTGCCAGCAAAGGGAGGACAGGGACACGTTACGCTAAGAGCGGGGAGCAGTACTTC.

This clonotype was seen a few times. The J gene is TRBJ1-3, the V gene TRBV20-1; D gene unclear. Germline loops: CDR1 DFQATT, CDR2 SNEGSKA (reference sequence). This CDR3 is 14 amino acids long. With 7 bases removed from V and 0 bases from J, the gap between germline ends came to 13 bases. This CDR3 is CSVTAEASGNTIYF. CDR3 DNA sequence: TGCAGTGTCACTGCAGAGGCCTCTGGAAACACCATATATTTT.

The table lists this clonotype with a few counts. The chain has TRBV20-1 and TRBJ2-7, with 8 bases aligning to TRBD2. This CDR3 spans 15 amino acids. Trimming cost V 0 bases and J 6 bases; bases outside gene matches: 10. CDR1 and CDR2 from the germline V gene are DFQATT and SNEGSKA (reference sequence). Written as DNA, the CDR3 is TGCAGTGCTAGAGACACCGGTTGGCGGGAGGCCGAGCAGTACTTC. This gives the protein CSARDTGWREAEQYF.

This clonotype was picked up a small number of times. CDR3: CSARDRSGRASGPETQYF. The CDR3 DNA reads as TGCAGTGCTAGAGATAGAAGCGGGAGGGCCTCGGGTCCTGAGACCCAGTACTTC. The rearrangement links TRBV20-1 to TRBJ2-5; 10 bases are a match to TRBD2. CDR3 length: 18 residues. V lost 0 bases to trimming and J lost 5 bases; unmatched junction nucleotides: 15. Germline V gives CDR1 DFQATT, CDR2 SNEGSKA (reference sequence).